This entry is about one TCR beta chain. The antigen remains undetermined. This sample is part of a study of T cell responses to AZD1222 COVID-19 vaccine. On the study more broadly: Some second doses came at about 4 weeks and others at about 12 weeks; these were pooled. Overall study findings and caveats: Repertoires were sampled only after the peak T cell response. Spike as a whole was targeted by vaccine-associated CD4 TCRs, dominant at 160-218 and 743-854. A reported finding is that nearly half of spike-specific TCRs target unmutated variant regions.

The data were produced by immunoSEQ multiplex PCR, yet TCRdb's version contains in-frame clones alone and is incomplete. In the table there are about 140,000 clones, 80% to 95% of which are singletons. Trimming took off 0 bases at V and 3 bases at J, with 9 bases between the two ends. The CDR3 has 14 residues. CDR1 and CDR2 from the germline V gene are LNHDA and SQIVND (reference sequence). The sample was peripheral blood, taken on day 0 of AZD1222 vaccination. This receptor was identified in an adult in good health. This chain connects TRBV19 to TRBJ2-7; maybe TRBD2 (5 bases). The CDR3 bases are TGTGCCAGTAGTATAGAATTTGAGGGCTACGAGCAGTACTTC. Translated, it gives CASSIEFEGYEQYF.